The rows below give T cell receptor beta chains drawn from one sample of a study. One entry per CDR3 protein results from TCRdb running MiXCR on the multiplex PCR reads. The profile shows approximately 1,300 distinct CDR3 sequences, about 20% of them singletons. The specimen sequenced was naive CD4+ T cells sorted from blood. All receptors derive from a female donor with breast cancer. The CDR3 runs from the conserved cysteine through the conserved F or W. The D gene is left open where the match is weak. Clone size, where shown, is once, few, many, or a class for clones that have expanded.

clone_size	v_call	j_call	d_call	cdr3_length	cdr3_aa	cdr3_nt
large	TRBV12-3/TRBV12-4	TRBJ1-2	-	16	CASSPRDHSLNYGYTF	TGTGCCAGCAGTCCGAGGGACCACTCCCTTAACTATGGCTACACCTTC
medium-sized	TRBV12-3/TRBV12-4	TRBJ1-2	-	11	CASSLAYGYTF	TGTGCCAGCAGTTTAGCATATGGCTACACCTTC
medium-sized	TRBV12-3/TRBV12-4	TRBJ1-2	-	16	CASSLASGMAGYGYTF	TGTGCCAGCAGTTTAGCATCAGGGATGGCAGGCTATGGCTACACCTTC
large	TRBV12-3/TRBV12-4	TRBJ1-2	-	13	CASSLSGNYGYTF	TGTGCCAGCAGTTTATCCGGCAACTATGGCTACACCTTC
large	TRBV12-3/TRBV12-4	TRBJ1-2	TRBD1	14	CASSRDRGDYGYTF	TGTGCCAGCAGCAGGGACAGGGGCGACTATGGCTACACCTTC
large	TRBV12-3/TRBV12-4	TRBJ1-2	TRBD1	16	CASSFQPGQRPNGYTF	TGTGCCAGCAGTTTCCAACCGGGACAGAGACCTAATGGCTACACCTTC
large	TRBV12-3/TRBV12-4	TRBJ1-2	-	11	CASSLNYGYTF	TGTGCCAGCAGTTTAAACTATGGCTACACCTTC
large	TRBV12-3/TRBV12-4	TRBJ1-2	-	14	CASSFAQGGYGYTF	TGTGCCAGCAGTTTCGCACAGGGAGGCTATGGCTACACCTTC
large	TRBV12-3/TRBV12-4	TRBJ1-2	-	12	CASSLEPGGYTF	TGTGCCAGCAGTTTAGAACCGGGCGGCTACACCTTC
medium-sized	TRBV12-3/TRBV12-4	TRBJ1-2	-	13	CASRSTGHYGYTF	TGTGCCAGCAGGAGTACCGGACACTATGGCTACACCTTC
large	TRBV12-5	TRBJ1-2	-	13	CASGVDPALGYTF	TGTGCTAGTGGTGTTGACCCGGCGCTGGGCTACACCTTC
medium-sized	TRBV12-3/TRBV12-4	TRBJ1-2	-	15	CASSFLGTTRGGYTF	TGTGCCAGCAGTTTCCTCGGGACTACGAGGGGTGGCTACACCTTC
few	TRBV12-3/TRBV12-4	TRBJ1-2	TRBD1	15	CAIRPGTGPIYGYTF	TGTGCCATCAGGCCCGGGACAGGGCCCATCTATGGCTACACCTTC
medium-sized	TRBV12-3/TRBV12-4	TRBJ1-2	TRBD1	15	CASSRSDRANYGYTF	TGTGCCAGCAGTCGCTCGGACAGGGCCAACTATGGCTACACCTTC
large	TRBV12-3/TRBV12-4	TRBJ1-2	TRBD1	13	CASSPGTVQGYTF	TGTGCCAGCAGTCCCGGGACAGTGCAGGGCTACACCTTC
-	TRBV12-3/TRBV12-4	TRBJ1-2	TRBD1	16	CASSFQAGQRPSGYTF	TGTGCCAGCAGTTTCCAAGCGGGACAGAGACCTAGTGGCTACACCTTC
medium-sized	TRBV12-3/TRBV12-4	TRBJ1-2	-	12	CASRAYSYGYTF	TGTGCCAGCAGGGCCTACTCTTATGGCTACACCTTC
medium-sized	TRBV12-3/TRBV12-4	TRBJ1-2	-	13	CASSFQNGYGYTF	TGTGCCAGCAGCTTCCAGAATGGATATGGCTACACCTTC
-	TRBV12-3/TRBV12-4	TRBJ1-2	-	11	CASTRRYGYTF	TGTGCCAGCACGCGGAGGTATGGCTACACCTTC
medium-sized	TRBV12-3/TRBV12-4	TRBJ1-2	TRBD1	13	CASSIRTGYGYTF	TGTGCCAGCAGTATCCGGACAGGCTATGGCTACACCTTC
medium-sized	TRBV12-3/TRBV12-4	TRBJ1-2	TRBD1	13	CASSPRQGHGYTF	TGTGCCAGCAGCCCCAGACAGGGTCATGGCTACACCTTC
medium-sized	TRBV12-3/TRBV12-4	TRBJ1-2	TRBD1	16	CASSLTGKRAIYGYTF	TGTGCCAGCAGTTTGACAGGGAAGAGGGCGATCTATGGCTACACCTTC
-	TRBV12-3/TRBV12-4	TRBJ1-2	-	15	CASGSPGEVGYGHTF	TGTGCCAGCGGTTCCCCTGGGGAGGTTGGCTATGGCCACACCTTC
medium-sized	TRBV12-3/TRBV12-4	TRBJ1-2	-	13	CASSQDSRYGYTF	TGTGCCAGCAGTCAGGACAGCCGCTATGGCTACACCTTC
medium-sized	TRBV12-3/TRBV12-4	TRBJ1-2	-	13	CASSSSRDYGYTF	TGTGCCAGCAGTTCCTCCCGGGACTATGGCTACACCTTC
-	TRBV12-3/TRBV12-4	TRBJ1-2	-	12	CASSRDGVGCTF	TGTGCCAGCAGCCGAGACGGGGTAGGCTGCACCTTC
medium-sized	TRBV12-3/TRBV12-4	TRBJ1-2	-	14	CASSRGMGYGGYTF	TGTGCCAGCAGTCGGGGTATGGGGTACGGTGGCTACACCTTC
-	TRBV12-3/TRBV12-4	TRBJ1-1	-	11	CASRQNTEAFF	TGTGCCAGCAGGCAGAACACTGAAGCTTTCTTT
medium-sized	TRBV12-3/TRBV12-4	TRBJ1-2	-	14	CASSLIGGGYGYTF	TGTGCCAGCAGTCTCATAGGAGGAGGCTATGGCTACACCTTC
-	TRBV12-3/TRBV12-4	TRBJ1-2	TRBD1	15	CASGEGGTGTLGYTF	TGTGCCAGCGGGGAAGGCGGGACAGGCACTCTTGGCTACACCTTC
-	TRBV12-3/TRBV12-4	TRBJ1-2	TRBD1	15	CASRPGTGPTYGHTF	TGTGCCAGCAGGCCCGGGACAGGGCCCACCTATGGCCACACCTTC
large	TRBV12-3/TRBV12-4	TRBJ1-2	-	13	CASSRYRRDGYTF	TGTGCCAGCAGTCGATATCGAAGGGATGGCTACACCTTC
medium-sized	TRBV12-3/TRBV12-4	TRBJ1-2	TRBD1	13	CASSSRQGYGYTF	TGTGCCAGCAGTTCACGACAGGGGTATGGCTACACCTTC
many	TRBV12-3/TRBV12-4	TRBJ1-2	-	14	CASSYVPLRHGYTF	TGTGCCAGCAGTTACGTCCCGCTTCGCCATGGCTACACCTTC
medium-sized	TRBV12-3/TRBV12-4	TRBJ1-2	-	14	CASSFRRRSYGYTF	TGTGCCAGCAGTTTTAGGAGACGGAGCTATGGCTACACCTTC
large	TRBV12-3/TRBV12-4	TRBJ1-2	-	13	CASSSRGWYGYTF	TGTGCCAGCAGTTCGAGGGGATGGTATGGCTACACCTTC
medium-sized	TRBV12-3/TRBV12-4	TRBJ1-2	-	13	CASSLDPGFGYTF	TGTGCCAGCAGTTTGGACCCTGGGTTCGGCTACACCTTC
-	TRBV12-3/TRBV12-4	TRBJ1-2	-	14	CASGQIGIGYGYTF	TGTGCCAGCGGACAAATTGGGATAGGGTATGGCTACACCTTC
medium-sized	TRBV12-5	TRBJ1-2	-	14	CASGTGTTNYGYTF	TGTGCTAGTGGTACCGGGACTACTAACTATGGCTACACCTTC
few	TRBV12-3/TRBV12-4	TRBJ1-1	-	14	CASSLRGWNTEAFF	TGTGCCAGCAGTTTACGAGGATGGAACACTGAAGCTTTCTTT
medium-sized	TRBV12-3/TRBV12-4	TRBJ1-2	-	13	CASSFYRAYGYTF	TGTGCCAGCAGTTTCTACAGGGCATATGGCTACACCTTC
medium-sized	TRBV12-3/TRBV12-4	TRBJ1-2	-	14	CASRRTEANYDYTF	TGTGCCAGCAGACGGACAGAAGCTAACTATGACTACACCTTC
medium-sized	TRBV12-3/TRBV12-4	TRBJ1-2	TRBD1	14	CASIQTPGQGGYTF	TGTGCCAGCATTCAAACCCCGGGACAGGGTGGCTACACCTTC
medium-sized	TRBV12-3/TRBV12-4	TRBJ1-2	-	11	CASSLRAHYTF	TGTGCCAGCAGTTTACGGGCCCACTACACCTTC
-	TRBV12-3/TRBV12-4	TRBJ1-2	TRBD1	13	CAGSSDRTYGYTF	TGTGCCGGCAGCTCGGACAGGACCTATGGCTATACCTTC
-	TRBV12-3/TRBV12-4	TRBJ1-2	-	16	CASSNTTDFSLYGYTF	TGTGCCAGCAGTAACACGACAGATTTCTCTTTATATGGCTACACCTTC
many	TRBV12-3/TRBV12-4	TRBJ1-2	-	13	CASSFRISGSYTF	TGTGCCAGCAGTTTTCGGATTTCTGGGAGCTACACCTTC
medium-sized	TRBV12-3/TRBV12-4	TRBJ1-2	-	12	CASRDPDEGYTF	TGTGCCAGCCGGGACCCCGACGAGGGCTACACCTTC
medium-sized	TRBV12-3/TRBV12-4	TRBJ1-2	-	13	CASSLIGPYGYTF	TGTGCCAGCAGTTTAATAGGACCCTATGGCTACACCTTC
-	TRBV12-3/TRBV12-4	TRBJ1-2	-	15	CASSFSREPNYGYTF	TGTGCCAGCAGTTTCTCGAGGGAACCGAACTATGGCTACACCTTC
medium-sized	TRBV12-3/TRBV12-4	TRBJ1-2	-	16	CASSSGFGSSNYGYTF	TGTGCCAGCAGTTCCGGCTTCGGCAGCTCGAACTATGGCTACACCTTC
medium-sized	TRBV12-3/TRBV12-4	TRBJ1-2	-	12	CASRRRDPGYTF	TGTGCCAGCAGACGACGGGACCCTGGCTACACCTTC
medium-sized	TRBV12-3/TRBV12-4	TRBJ1-2	-	11	CASSQEGGYTF	TGTGCCAGCAGCCAGGAGGGTGGCTACACCTTC